The clone carrying this T cell receptor beta chain was found a few times. This record belongs to a study of human T cells and chemical hapten exposure. TCRdb ran MiXCR on the RACE reads and lists one entry per CDR3 protein. The data contain some 170,000 distinct CDR3 sequences, around 24% of them singletons. Germline CDR1 SQVTM, CDR2 ANQGSEA. V was clipped by 7 bases and J by 6 bases; unmatched bases: 15. The length of the CDR3 is 15 residues. Regarding time point: patch test 1, 2 weeks after DPC sensitization. Treatment in this sample: therapeutic diphenylcyclopropenone sensitization with weekly scalp DPC.

The chain joins TRBV29-1 to TRBJ1-1, with 9 bases lining up with TRBD1. This receptor was taken from a woman between 50 and 59 years old with alopecia areata. Some clones in this sample may be carry-over from other donors' samples. Sequencing was performed on whole blood, taken in connection with sensitization to the hapten diphenylcyclopropenone (DPC). CDR3 sequence: CSAGGSRDRVSEAFF. In nucleotides, the CDR3 is TGCAGCGCCGGGGGCAGTCGGGACAGGGTATCTGAAGCTTTCTTT.